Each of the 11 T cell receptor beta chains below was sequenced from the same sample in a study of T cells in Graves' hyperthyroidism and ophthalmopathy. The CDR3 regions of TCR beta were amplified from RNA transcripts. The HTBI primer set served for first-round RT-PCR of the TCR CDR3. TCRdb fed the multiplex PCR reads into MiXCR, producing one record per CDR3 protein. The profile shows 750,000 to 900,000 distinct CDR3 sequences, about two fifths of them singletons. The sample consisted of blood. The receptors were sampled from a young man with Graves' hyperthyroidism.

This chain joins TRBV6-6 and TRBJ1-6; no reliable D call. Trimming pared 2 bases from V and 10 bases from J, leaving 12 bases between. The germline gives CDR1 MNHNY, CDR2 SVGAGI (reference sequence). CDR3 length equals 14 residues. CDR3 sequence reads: CASSYRTAGSPLHF. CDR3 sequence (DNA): TGTGCCAGCAGTTACAGGACCGCTGGATCACCCCTCCACTTT.

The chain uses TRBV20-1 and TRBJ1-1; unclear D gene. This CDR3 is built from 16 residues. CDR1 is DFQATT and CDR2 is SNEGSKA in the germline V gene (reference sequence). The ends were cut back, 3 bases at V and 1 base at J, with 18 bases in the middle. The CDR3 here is CSARILTRDRNTEAFF. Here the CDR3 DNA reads TGCAGTGCTAGGATACTCACCCGGGATCGGAACACTGAAGCTTTCTTT.

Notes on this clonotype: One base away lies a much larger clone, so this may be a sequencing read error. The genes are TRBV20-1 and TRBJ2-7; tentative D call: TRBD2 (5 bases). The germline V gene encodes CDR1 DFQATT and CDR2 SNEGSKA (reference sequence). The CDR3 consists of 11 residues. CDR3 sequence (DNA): TGCAATGTGTCGGGATCGAACGAGCAGTACTTC. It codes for CNVSGSNEQYF.

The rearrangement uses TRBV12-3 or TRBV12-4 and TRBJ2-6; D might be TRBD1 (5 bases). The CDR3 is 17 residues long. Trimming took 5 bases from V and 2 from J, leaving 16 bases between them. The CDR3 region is CASSLTGETTGANVLTF. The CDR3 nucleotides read TGTGCCAGCAGTCTCACAGGCGAGACGACTGGGGCCAACGTCCTGACTTTC.

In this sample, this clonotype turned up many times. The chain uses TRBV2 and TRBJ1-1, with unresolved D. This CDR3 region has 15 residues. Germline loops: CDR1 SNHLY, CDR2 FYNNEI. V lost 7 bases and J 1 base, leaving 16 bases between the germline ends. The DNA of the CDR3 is TGTGCCAGCATGGCCCTCCGACTTGAGAACACTGAAGCTTTCTTT. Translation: CASMALRLENTEAFF.

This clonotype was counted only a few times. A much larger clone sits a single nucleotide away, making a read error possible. The CDR3 DNA sequence: TGTGCCAGCAGTGCGGAGGGAAACACTGAAGCTTTCTTT. Its translation: CASSAEGNTEAFF. The chain has TRBV2 and TRBJ1-1; D remains unclear. In germline, CDR1 is SNHLY, CDR2 FYNNEI. The V end was cut by 4 bases, the J end by 2 bases, with 8 bases between. The CDR3 sequence is 13 residues long.

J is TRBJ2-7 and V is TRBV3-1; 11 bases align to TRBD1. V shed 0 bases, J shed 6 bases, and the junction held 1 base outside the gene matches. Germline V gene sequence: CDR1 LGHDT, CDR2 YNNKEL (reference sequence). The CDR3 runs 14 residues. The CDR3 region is CASSQDGTGGEQYF. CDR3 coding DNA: TGTGCCAGCAGCCAAGACGGGACAGGGGGCGAGCAGTACTTC.

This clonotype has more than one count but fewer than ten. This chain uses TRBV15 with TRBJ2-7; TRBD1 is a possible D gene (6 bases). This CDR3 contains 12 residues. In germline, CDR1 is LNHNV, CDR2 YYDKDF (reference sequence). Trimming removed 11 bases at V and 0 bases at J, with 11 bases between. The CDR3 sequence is CAPQGSSYEQYF. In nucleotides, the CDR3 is TGTGCCCCACAGGGCAGCTCCTACGAGCAGTACTTC.

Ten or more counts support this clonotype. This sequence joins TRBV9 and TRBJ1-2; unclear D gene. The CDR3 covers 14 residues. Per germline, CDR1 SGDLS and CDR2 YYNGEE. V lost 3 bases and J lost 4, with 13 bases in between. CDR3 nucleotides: TGTGCCAGCAGCGAACAGTTGGGCGGCTATGGCTACACCTTC. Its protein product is CASSEQLGGYGYTF.

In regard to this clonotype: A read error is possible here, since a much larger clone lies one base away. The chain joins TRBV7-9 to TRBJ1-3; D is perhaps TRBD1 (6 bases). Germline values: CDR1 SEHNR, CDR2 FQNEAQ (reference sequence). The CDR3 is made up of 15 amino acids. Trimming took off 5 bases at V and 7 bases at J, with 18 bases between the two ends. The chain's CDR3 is CASSKWAGEGNTIYF. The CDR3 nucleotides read TGTGCCAGCAGCAAATGGGCAGGGGAAGGCAACACCATATATTTT.

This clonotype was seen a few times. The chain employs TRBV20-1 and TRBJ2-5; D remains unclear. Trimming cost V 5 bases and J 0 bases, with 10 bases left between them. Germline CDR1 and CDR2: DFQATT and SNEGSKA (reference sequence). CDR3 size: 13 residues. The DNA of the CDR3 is TGCAGTGCTCCTGGCCAGAACCAAGAGACCCAGTACTTC. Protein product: CSAPGQNQETQYF.